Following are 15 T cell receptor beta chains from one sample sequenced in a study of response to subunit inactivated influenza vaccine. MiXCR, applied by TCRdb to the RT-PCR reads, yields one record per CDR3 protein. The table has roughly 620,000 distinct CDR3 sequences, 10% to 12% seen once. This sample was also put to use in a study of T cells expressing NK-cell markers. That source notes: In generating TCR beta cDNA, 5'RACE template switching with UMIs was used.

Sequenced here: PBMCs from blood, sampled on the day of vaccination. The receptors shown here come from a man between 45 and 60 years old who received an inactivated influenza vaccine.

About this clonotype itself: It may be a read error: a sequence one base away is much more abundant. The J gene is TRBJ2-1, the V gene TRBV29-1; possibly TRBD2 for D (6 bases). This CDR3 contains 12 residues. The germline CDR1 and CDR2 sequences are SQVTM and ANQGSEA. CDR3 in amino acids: CCVGTSYNEQFF. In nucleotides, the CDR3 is TGCTGCGTTGGGACTTCCTACAATGAGCAGTTCTTC.

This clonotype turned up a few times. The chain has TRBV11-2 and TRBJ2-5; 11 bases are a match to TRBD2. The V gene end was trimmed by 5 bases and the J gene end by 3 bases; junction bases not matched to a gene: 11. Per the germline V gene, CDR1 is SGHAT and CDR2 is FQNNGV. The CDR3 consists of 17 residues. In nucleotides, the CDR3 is TGTGCCAGCAGCCACGCGACTAGCGGGATCTCTAAAGAGACCCAGTACTTC. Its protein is CASSHATSGISKETQYF.

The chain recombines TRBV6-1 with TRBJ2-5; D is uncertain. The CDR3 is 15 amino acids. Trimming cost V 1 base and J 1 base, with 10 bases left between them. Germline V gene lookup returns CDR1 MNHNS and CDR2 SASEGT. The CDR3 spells CASSEDARAQETQYF. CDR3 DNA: TGTGCCAGCAGTGAAGATGCTAGGGCCCAAGAGACCCAGTACTTC.

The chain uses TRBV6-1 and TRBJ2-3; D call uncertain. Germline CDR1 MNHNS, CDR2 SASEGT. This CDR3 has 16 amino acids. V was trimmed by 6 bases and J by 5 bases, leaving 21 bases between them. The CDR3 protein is CASSETRVLMGDTQYF. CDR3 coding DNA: TGTGCCAGCAGCGAGACACGGGTCCTGATGGGAGATACGCAGTATTTT.

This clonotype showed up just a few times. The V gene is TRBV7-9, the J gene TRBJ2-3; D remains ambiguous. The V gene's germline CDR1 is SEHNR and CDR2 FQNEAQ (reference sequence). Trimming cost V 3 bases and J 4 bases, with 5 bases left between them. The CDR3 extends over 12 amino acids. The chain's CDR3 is CASSFTSDTQYF. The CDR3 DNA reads TGTGCCAGCAGCTTTACTTCAGATACGCAGTATTTT.

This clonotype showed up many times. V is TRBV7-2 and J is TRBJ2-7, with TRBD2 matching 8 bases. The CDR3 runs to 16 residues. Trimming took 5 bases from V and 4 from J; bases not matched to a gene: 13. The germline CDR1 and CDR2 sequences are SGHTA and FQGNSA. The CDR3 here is CASSPRGSGAVYEQYF. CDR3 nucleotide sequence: TGTGCCAGCAGCCCCCGTGGTAGCGGGGCTGTATACGAGCAGTACTTC.

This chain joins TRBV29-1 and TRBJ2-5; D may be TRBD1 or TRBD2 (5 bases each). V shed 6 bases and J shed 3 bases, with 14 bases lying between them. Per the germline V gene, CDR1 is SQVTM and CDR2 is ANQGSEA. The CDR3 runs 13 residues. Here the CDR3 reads CSVGTAQKETQYF. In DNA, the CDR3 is TGCAGCGTGGGGACGGCCCAAAAAGAGACCCAGTACTTC.

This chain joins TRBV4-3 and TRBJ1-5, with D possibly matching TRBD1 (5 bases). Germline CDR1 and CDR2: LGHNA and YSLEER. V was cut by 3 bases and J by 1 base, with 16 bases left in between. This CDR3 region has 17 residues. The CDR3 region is CASSHDVGLLSNQPQHF. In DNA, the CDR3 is TGCGCCAGCAGCCACGATGTGGGACTGTTAAGCAATCAGCCCCAGCATTTT.

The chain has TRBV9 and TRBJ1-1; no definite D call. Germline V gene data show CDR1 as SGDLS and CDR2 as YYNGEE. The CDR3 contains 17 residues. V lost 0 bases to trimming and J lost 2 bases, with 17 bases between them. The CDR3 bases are TGTGCCAGCAGCGTAGAGGCCGGATTGGGCGGAAACACTGAAGCTTTCTTT. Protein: CASSVEAGLGGNTEAFF.

CDR3 sequence reads: CSARKTGFRAYEQYF. DNA of the CDR3: TGCAGTGCTCGAAAGACAGGGTTCCGGGCCTACGAGCAGTACTTC. The chain combines TRBV20-1 with TRBJ2-7; 7 nucleotides align to TRBD1. Per the germline V gene, CDR1 is DFQATT and CDR2 is SNEGSKA (reference sequence). The ends lost 5 bases at V and 2 bases at J; junction bases unmatched: 12. The CDR3 totals 15 residues.

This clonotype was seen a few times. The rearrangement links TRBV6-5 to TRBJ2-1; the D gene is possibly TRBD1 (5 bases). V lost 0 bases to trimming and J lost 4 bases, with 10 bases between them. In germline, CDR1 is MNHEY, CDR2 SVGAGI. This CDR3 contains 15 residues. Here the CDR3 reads CASSYSGQGYNEQFF. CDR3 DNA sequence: TGTGCCAGCAGTTACTCGGGGCAGGGTTACAATGAGCAGTTCTTC.

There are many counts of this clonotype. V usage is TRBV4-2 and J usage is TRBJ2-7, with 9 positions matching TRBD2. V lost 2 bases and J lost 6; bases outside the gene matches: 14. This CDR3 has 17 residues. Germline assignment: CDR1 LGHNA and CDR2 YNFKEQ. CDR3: CASSQTVTGLATSEQYF. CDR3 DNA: TGTGCCAGCAGCCAAACCGTGACGGGACTAGCTACTTCCGAGCAGTACTTC.

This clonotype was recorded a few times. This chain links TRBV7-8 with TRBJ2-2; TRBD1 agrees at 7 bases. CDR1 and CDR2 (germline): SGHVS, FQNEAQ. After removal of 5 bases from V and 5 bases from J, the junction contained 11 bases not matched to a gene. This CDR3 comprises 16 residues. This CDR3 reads CASSVDRVVWTGELFF. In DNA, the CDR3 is TGTGCCAGCAGCGTTGACAGGGTAGTTTGGACCGGGGAGCTGTTTTTT.

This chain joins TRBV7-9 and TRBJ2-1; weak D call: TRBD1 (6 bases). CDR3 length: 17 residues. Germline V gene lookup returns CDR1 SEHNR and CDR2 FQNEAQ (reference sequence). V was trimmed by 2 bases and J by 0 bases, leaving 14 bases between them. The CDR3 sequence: CASSLLPGVSSYNEQFF. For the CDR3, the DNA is TGTGCCAGCAGCTTACTTCCAGGGGTTAGCTCCTACAATGAGCAGTTCTTC.

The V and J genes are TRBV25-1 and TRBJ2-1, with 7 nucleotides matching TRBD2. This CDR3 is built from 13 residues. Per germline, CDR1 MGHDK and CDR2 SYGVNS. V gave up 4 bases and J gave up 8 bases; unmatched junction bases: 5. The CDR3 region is CASSVAGVYEQFF. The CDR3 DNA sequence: TGTGCCAGCAGTGTCGCGGGAGTCTATGAGCAGTTCTTC.